The 14 T cell receptor delta chains below all came from one sample that was sequenced in a study of γδ T cells in repeated Plasmodium falciparum infection. TCRdb re-called the multiplex PCR reads with CATT. The data contain about 57,000 delta-chain clones, around 1.8% of them singletons. Gammadelta T cells were flow-sorted from PBMC into Vgamma9/Vdelta2+ and Vdelta2-negative populations for bulk analysis. The sequenced material came from gamma-delta T cells from blood. Receptors originate from a pool of human donors (malaria-infected and uninfected, not separated).

As to this clone: A read error likely explains why the TCRdb protein, taken from a much larger clone, differs from this DNA's translation at residue 10; the protein shown is translated from the DNA. V and J are TRDV1 and TRDJ1; no reliable D call. The germline gives CDR1 TSWWSYY, CDR2 QGS. The CDR3 consists of 12 residues. The CDR3 DNA reads TGTGCTCTGGGAGTCGGTGCCGATAAACGCATCTTT. Translated: CALGVGADKRIF.

The sample holds a few counts of this clone. A far larger clone differs by one base, so this is likely a read error. In the same sample, other DNA sequences code for this CDR3. The chain carries TRDV1 and TRDJ1; the match to TRDD3 covers 9 bases. As TCRdb names no J gene, one was assigned here on the basis of a DNA match to germline. From germline, CDR1 is TSWWSYY and CDR2 QGS. This CDR3 has 21 amino acids. Written as DNA, the CDR3 is TGTGCTCTTGGGGAACTGAAGAGCTTCCTAAAGTACTGGGGGGATACCGACAAACTCATCTTT. It encodes CALGELKSFLKYWGDTDKLIF.

Turning to this clone: Translating this DNA gives a protein that differs at residue 11 from the TCRdb one, which belongs to a much larger clone; a read error is likely, and the protein shown is this translation. The chain joins TRAV38-2/DV8 to TRDJ1; tentatively, D is TRDD3 (5 bases). The J gene, missing from TCRdb, was assigned here through DNA to germline matching. Germline loops: CDR1 TSESDYY, CDR2 QEAYKQQN. The CDR3 sequence is 25 residues long. V lost 8 bases to trimming and J lost 0 bases, with 47 bases between them. The CDR3, as DNA: TGTGCTTACGGGGAGAGGGGGTGGATATCCCTCCTCCGTACGGCGGCCGGCGAGTACACCGATAAACTCATCTTT. Amino acids: CAYGERGWISLLRTAAGEYTDKLIF.

The sample holds a few counts of this clone. This likely stems from a read error, as it lies one base from a far larger clone. This CDR3 is also generated by other DNA sequences in the sample. The V and J genes are TRDV3 and TRDJ1, with 10 nucleotides matching TRDD3. Germline CDR1 is TVYSNPD and CDR2 is GDNSRS (reference sequence). The length of the CDR3 is 18 residues. The CDR3 sequence: CASRLLRVFRGIRDKLIF. For the CDR3, the DNA is TGTGCCTCCCGCCTCCTAAGAGTATTCCGGGGGATACGCGATAAGCTCATCTTT.

This clone was observed a few times. A read error is the likely source, as a far larger clone sits one nucleotide away. Other DNA sequences from this sample encode an identical CDR3 as well. V is TRDV1 and J is TRDJ1, with 9 bases lining up with TRDD3. V lost 0 bases to trimming and J lost 1 base; unmatched junction nucleotides: 24. The CDR3 sequence is 23 residues long. In germline, CDR1 is TSWWSYY, CDR2 QGS. The CDR3 is CALGELSSYKRGILGGSTDKLIF. The CDR3 DNA is TGTGCTCTTGGGGAACTGAGTTCCTACAAGAGGGGGATACTGGGCGGTTCCACCGATAAACTCATCTTT.

Comment on this clone: The protein that TCRdb holds for this DNA derives from a much larger clone and differs from the translated DNA at residues 5, 11 and 21, which likely indicates a read error; the protein shown here is translated from the DNA. This chain connects TRDV2 to TRDJ3; TRDD2 might be the D (7 bases). The germline V gene has CDR1 GEAIGNYY and CDR2 EKD. This CDR3 comprises 24 residues. The CDR3 region is CACDSIDSRTWGSGPSWDTRKMFF. The CDR3 coding sequence is TGTGCCTGTGACTCCATCGATTCCCGTACTTGGGGATCAGGGCCTTCCTGGGACACCCGAAAGATGTTTTTC.

This clone was detected many times. The protein TCRdb gives is from a much larger clone and does not agree with this DNA's translation at residue 8, likely a read error; the protein shown here comes from the DNA. This chain's CDR3 is CALGEPPHWGIRTDKLIF. Here the CDR3 DNA reads TGTGCTCTTGGGGAACCTCCGCACTGGGGGATACGCACCGATAAACTCATCTTT. The chain recombines TRDV1 with TRDJ1; 13 bases fit TRDD3. The germline CDR1 and CDR2 sequences are TSWWSYY and QGS. J was trimmed by 1 base and V by 1 base; bases with no gene match: 6. This CDR3 region has 18 residues.

Points on this clone: The protein recorded in TCRdb matches a much larger clone and deviates from this DNA's translation at residue 6, suggesting a read error; the protein here is obtained by translating the DNA. The rearrangement links TRDV1 to TRDJ1, with TRDD3 matching over 8 bases. J gave up 4 bases and V 6 bases, and 13 bases lay outside the gene matches. This CDR3 contains 16 residues. Germline CDR1 is TSWWSYY and CDR2 is QGS. The CDR3, as DNA: TGTGCTCTTGGTAGGGTTACTCTGGGGGACAACGATAAACTCATCTTT. This codes for CALGRVTLGDNDKLIF.

The table lists this clone with a few counts. This probably arose from a read error, given a far larger clone one base away. This same CDR3 is encoded by further DNA sequences in the sample. The CDR3: CALGDGTRSDKLIF. CDR3 coding DNA: TGTGCTCTTGGGGATGGAACTAGGTCCGATAAACTCATCTTT. The chain employs TRDV1 and TRDJ1; D is undetermined. As TCRdb names no J gene, one was assigned here on the basis of a DNA match to germline. The CDR3 consists of 14 residues. The germline CDR1 and CDR2 sequences are TSWWSYY and QGS. Trimming shortened V by 3 bases and J by 3 bases, and 11 bases separated the two germline ends.

This clone was observed a few times. TCRdb's protein, taken from a much larger clone, differs from this DNA's translation at residue 5, likely owing to a read error; the protein displayed comes from the DNA. The gene calls are TRDV2 and TRDJ1; possible D gene TRDD3, 5 bases. Trimming removed 3 bases from V and 4 bases from J, with 8 bases in between. Germline CDR1 GEAIGNYY, CDR2 EKD. There are 12 residues in the CDR3. The CDR3 nucleotides read TGTGCCTGTGACCCCGGGGGCGATAAACTCATCTTT. This encodes CACDPGGDKLIF.

On this clone: The protein TCRdb gives is from a much larger clone and does not agree with this DNA's translation at residue 9, likely a read error; the protein shown here comes from the DNA. The rearrangement uses TRDV1 and TRDJ1; 12 bases line up with TRDD3. The J gene, absent from TCRdb, was called here by matching the DNA to germline. Trimming at V came to 3 bases and at J to 0 bases, leaving 14 bases not matched to a gene. The CDR3 spans 20 residues. Germline V gene lookup returns CDR1 TSWWSYY and CDR2 QGS. The CDR3, as DNA: TGTGCTCTTGGGGATCTCATTTCGTTCTGGGGGATACGGCACACCGATAAACTCATCTTT. It codes for CALGDLISFWGIRHTDKLIF.

There are many counts of this clone. This probably arose from a read error, given a far larger clone one base away. Other DNA sequences in this specimen translate into the identical CDR3. The chain is built from TRDV1 and TRDJ1, with 9 nucleotides matching TRDD3. This CDR3 region has 23 residues. Germline lookup yields CDR1 TSWWSYY and CDR2 QGS. V shed 0 bases, J shed 5 bases, and the junction held 28 bases outside the gene matches. The CDR3: CALGELISLPYNWGKRGVDKLIF. The CDR3 DNA reads TGTGCTCTTGGGGAACTAATATCCCTACCTTATAACTGGGGGAAAAGGGGGGTTGATAAACTCATCTTT.

A word on this clone: A far more abundant clone sits one base away, making this likely a read error. Other nucleotide sequences from this sample produce the same CDR3. The V gene is TRDV1, the J gene TRDJ1; TRDD3 matches 10 bases. TCRdb gives no J gene; it was assigned here by matching the DNA to germline. The V gene's germline CDR1 is TSWWSYY and CDR2 QGS. The CDR3 runs to 19 residues. DNA of the CDR3: TGTGCTCTTGGGTACAATCTACGGCGGGGGATACGTGTTTCCGACAAACTCATCTTT. Residues: CALGYNLRRGIRVSDKLIF.

This clone was detected only a few times. TCRdb shows a much larger clone's protein in place of this DNA's translation, and the two differ at residue 14, likely through a read error; the protein shown is translated from the DNA. This chain connects TRAV38-2/DV8 to TRDJ1; tentatively, D is TRDD2 (5 bases). TCRdb supplies no J gene; here it was assigned by aligning the nucleotide sequence to germline. V dropped 0 bases and J dropped 3 bases, with 24 bases sitting between them. The CDR3 has 19 amino acids. Germline V CDR1 and CDR2: TSESDYY, QEAYKQQN. The DNA of the CDR3 is TGTGCTTATAGGAGCGCGTGGTTTGCCTACGTAAGGCTCGCCGATAAACTCATCTTT. This encodes CAYRSAWFAYVRLADKLIF.